This record looks at one T cell receptor beta chain sequence and its context. There is no known antigen for this receptor. No quality values exist for individual bases; no much larger clone is one base distant. V loses 3 bases of germline sequence and J loses 5 bases, and the interval between the two ends is 15 bases. The CDR3 contains 15 residues, cysteine and phenylalanine counted. Here the CDR3 DNA is all that survives: 45 bases in frame from base 1. Per the germline V gene (reference sequence), LNHDA is the CDR1 and SQIVND is the CDR2. Patients with a history of autoimmune disease or receiving systemic immunosuppression were excluded from the trial. In every dose cohort, peripheral blood was drawn for TCR sequencing at baseline, cycle 4 day 1, and cycle 7 day 1. The samples were drawn from a first-in-human, open-label, multicenter phase I dose-escalation trial of ivuxolimab. The trial enrolled adults with locally advanced or metastatic head and neck squamous cell, hepatocellular, melanoma or renal cell carcinoma. CD4+ and CD8+ T cells were sorted separately from peripheral blood before TCR sequencing.

These data belong to a study of OX40 agonist ivuxolimab in advanced cancers. About the full investigation: The costimulatory receptor OX40 (CD134) was targeted by ivuxolimab, a fully human IgG2 agonistic monoclonal antibody. Prior anti-PD-1, anti-PD-L1 or anti-CTLA-4 therapy was permitted, and checkpoint inhibitors had been received by roughly 42% of dose-escalation patients. The paper reports the monotherapy dose-escalation portion (N of about 56 patients) of the phase I ivuxolimab trial. In the dose-escalation cohort, 82.7% of patients were male, and the mean age was roughly 60 years, with a range of about 23 to 90. Peripheral TCRbeta sequencing aimed to test whether ivuxolimab altered TCR sequence diversity and caused clonal T-cell expansion. Partial responses were achieved by three dose-escalation patients, of whom one had hepatocellular carcinoma and two had cutaneous melanoma. Of the roughly 53 patients in dose escalation, some 19 had hepatocellular carcinoma, about 15 had melanoma, 9 had renal cell carcinoma and 9 had head and neck cancer. Intravenous ivuxolimab was administered to patients every 2 weeks at six dose levels: 0.01, 0.1, 0.3, 1.5, 3 and 10 mg/kg.

Summary of the overall study and its limitations: Which antigens the clonally expanded peripheral T cells were specific for was not determined. At doses of 0.1 to 3.0 mg/kg, clonal expansion of both CD4+ and CD8+ blood T cells was observed from baseline to week 6. Low levels of normalized T-cell clonal expansion were also seen in some patients who did not respond. After ivuxolimab, expanded clones were on average more numerous among CD8+ T cells than among CD4+ T cells. In the 0.1-3.0 mg/kg groups, partial responders had among the lowest normalized peripheral clonal expansion, particularly in CD8+ T cells.

Genomic DNA was isolated from the sorted cells so that the TCRbeta CDR3 region could be sequenced. TCRbeta CDR3 regions were sequenced using the immunoSEQ Assay. Sourced from immuneACCESS, this table was stored by TCRdb with only in-frame sequences that have V and J called. A share of the clones is absent; for the studies checked, an unresolved V gene accounts for under half, and the remainder has no known explanation. The sample records around 80,000 clones, 70% to 85% of which are singletons. The ten largest clones add up to 0.4% to 0.5% of the sample. The starting material was CD4+ or CD8+ T cells sorted from blood, obtained in a trial of the OX40 agonist ivuxolimab. Recombination linked TRBV19 to TRBJ2-3; the D gene is perhaps TRBD2, on 6 matching bases. The receptor's source is an adult with an advanced solid tumor such as melanoma, head and neck, liver or kidney cancer. In nucleotide form, the sequence is TGTGCCAGTAGTATGTCGGGGCGGGATGGAGATACGCAGTATTTT. It encodes CASSMSGRDGDTQYF.